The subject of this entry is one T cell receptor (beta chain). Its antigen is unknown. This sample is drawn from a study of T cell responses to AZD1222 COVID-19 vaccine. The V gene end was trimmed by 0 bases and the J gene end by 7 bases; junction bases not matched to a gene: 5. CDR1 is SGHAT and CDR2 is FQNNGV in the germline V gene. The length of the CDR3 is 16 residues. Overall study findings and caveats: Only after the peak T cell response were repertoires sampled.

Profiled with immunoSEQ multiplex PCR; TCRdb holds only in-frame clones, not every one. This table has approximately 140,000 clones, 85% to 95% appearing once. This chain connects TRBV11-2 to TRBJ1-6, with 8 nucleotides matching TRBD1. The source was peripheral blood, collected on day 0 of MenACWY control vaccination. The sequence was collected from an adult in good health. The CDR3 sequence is CASSLETGGPNSPLHF. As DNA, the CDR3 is TGTGCCAGCAGCTTAGAAACAGGGGGACCCAATTCACCCCTCCACTTT.